This T cell receptor beta chain was obtained from a study of cytomegalovirus exposure and HLA in healthy donors. Turning to the study itself: When roughly 420 donors were genotyped, approximately 80% of them were found to fall in the Caucasian-associated ancestry cluster.

This clone appeared a few times. Antigen: not known. Study-wide results and limits: Cytomegalovirus status, reportedly, was diagnosed with high specificity and sensitivity by the classifier. The study dropped some indistinguishable V segments, TRBV6-2 and TRBV6-3 among them. In vitro, a few CMV-associated chains proved specific for CMV antigens.

13 Jbeta primers and 60 Vbeta primers were used for the PCR. TCRdb's copy holds only in-frame clones and misses some; the assay was immunoSEQ multiplex PCR. Of 150,000 or so clones in the sample, around 79% were seen once. Trimming took 8 bases from V and 1 from J, leaving 12 bases between them. Germline V gene lookup returns CDR1 SNHLY and CDR2 FYNNEI. The CDR3 has 13 amino acids. The sample consisted of PBMCs. The rearrangement uses TRBV2 and TRBJ2-7; D is uncertain. This clonotype was sampled from a man aged 25 to 40 in good health and CMV-seropositive. The CDR3 reads CASGFQASYEQYF. The DNA of the CDR3 is TGTGCCAGCGGGTTCCAGGCGTCCTACGAGCAGTACTTC.